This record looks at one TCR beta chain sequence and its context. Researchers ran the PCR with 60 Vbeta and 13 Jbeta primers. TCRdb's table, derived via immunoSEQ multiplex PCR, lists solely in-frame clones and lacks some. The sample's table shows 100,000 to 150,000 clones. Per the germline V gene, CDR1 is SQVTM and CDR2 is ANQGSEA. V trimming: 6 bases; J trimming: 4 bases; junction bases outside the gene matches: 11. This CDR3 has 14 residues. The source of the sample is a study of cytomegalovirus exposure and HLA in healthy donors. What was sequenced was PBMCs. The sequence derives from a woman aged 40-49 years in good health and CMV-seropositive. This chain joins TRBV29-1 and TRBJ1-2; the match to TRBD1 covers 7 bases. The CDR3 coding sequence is TGCAGCGTGGGGATAGACAGGGTAGGCTATGGCTACACCTTC. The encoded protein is CSVGIDRVGYGYTF. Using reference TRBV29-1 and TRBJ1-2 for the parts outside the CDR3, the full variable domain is SAVISQKPSRDICQRGTSLTIQCQVDSQVTMMFWYRQQPGQSLTLIATANQGSEATYESGFVIDKFPISRPNLTFSTLTVSNMSPEDSSIYLCSVGIDRVGYGYTFGSGTRLTVV.